These 27 T cell receptor beta chains came from one sample sequenced in a study of technical replicates of blood from several donors. The table came from immunoSEQ multiplex PCR; TCRdb's copy has only in-frame clones and leaves some out. The table has 73,000 or so clones, 91% seen once. Sequenced material: T cells isolated from PBMCs. Source of these receptors: a human donor in good health.

The chain employs TRBV28 and TRBJ1-3; 10 bases are shared with TRBD1. Germline V gene lookup returns CDR1 MDHEN and CDR2 SYDVKM. V gave up 6 bases and J gave up 4 bases; unmatched junction bases: 3. This CDR3 is 14 amino acids long. CDR3 nucleotides: TGTGCCAGCAGCTTGACAGGGGGCGGAAACACCATATATTTT. This gives the protein CASSLTGGGNTIYF.

This chain links TRBV4-2 with TRBJ1-2, with TRBD1 identical over 7 bases. The CDR3 length is 15 residues. V lost 1 base, J lost 9 bases, and 11 bases stayed unmatched. From germline, CDR1 is LGHNA and CDR2 YNFKEQ. CDR3 in amino acids: CASSQGDRAEVSYTF. CDR3 sequence (DNA): TGTGCCAGCAGCCAAGGCGACAGGGCTGAGGTCAGCTACACCTTC.

The rearrangement uses TRBV4-1 and TRBJ2-7; TRBD1 agrees at 10 bases. Germline trimming cut 3 bases from V and 1 base from J; bases unmatched to any gene: 6. There are 16 residues in the CDR3. Per germline, CDR1 MGHRA and CDR2 YSYEKL. CDR3 DNA sequence: TGCGCCAGCAGCCATGAAAGGGACAGGGGTTCCTACGAGCAGTACTTC. It encodes CASSHERDRGSYEQYF.

This chain connects TRBV20-1 to TRBJ1-2; unclear D gene. The germline V gene encodes CDR1 DFQATT and CDR2 SNEGSKA (reference sequence). Trimming took off 4 bases at V and 6 bases at J, with 6 bases between the two ends. The CDR3 is made up of 10 amino acids. The CDR3 spells CSATENGYTF. CDR3 nucleotide sequence: TGCAGTGCTACGGAGAATGGCTACACCTTC.

The CDR3 loop reads CASSLDINYGYTF. For the CDR3, the DNA is TGTGCCAGCAGCTTAGACATAAACTATGGCTACACCTTC. The chain couples TRBV7-9 to TRBJ1-2, with D unclear. This CDR3 is built from 13 residues. Germline V lookup: CDR1 SEHNR, CDR2 FQNEAQ (reference sequence). The ends were cut back, 1 base at V and 2 bases at J, with 5 bases in the middle.

This chain joins TRBV19 and TRBJ1-3; 7 bases are a match to TRBD1. V dropped 6 bases and J dropped 2; count of bases not matched to a gene: 7. CDR1 is LNHDA and CDR2 is SQIVND in the germline V gene (reference sequence). This CDR3 has 15 amino acids. The CDR3: CASRTTGAPGNTIYF. CDR3 nucleotides: TGTGCCAGTAGGACCACAGGGGCGCCTGGAAACACCATATATTTT.

The CDR3 DNA follows: TGCGCCAGCAGCTTGGGGCAGGGGATGAACACTGAAGCTTTCTTT. Its protein product is CASSLGQGMNTEAFF. The rearrangement uses TRBV5-1 and TRBJ1-1, with D perhaps TRBD1 (6 bases). V shed 0 bases and J shed 0 bases, with 9 bases lying between them. CDR1 SGHRS and CDR2 YFSETQ come from the germline V gene. The CDR3 extends over 15 amino acids.

This sequence joins TRBV14 and TRBJ1-5; D remains ambiguous. The V gene lost 6 bases and the J gene lost 3 bases, with 9 bases spanning the gap. The germline CDR1 and CDR2 sequences are SGHDN and FVKESK. This CDR3 is built from 13 residues. The CDR3 nucleotides are TGTGCCAGCAGTCAGGAACTCAATCAGCCCCAGCATTTT. Translated, it gives CASSQELNQPQHF.

The chain joins TRBV19 to TRBJ1-4; TRBD1 matches 9 bases. With 7 bases clipped from V and 2 bases from J, the junction kept 8 bases outside the gene matches. In germline, CDR1 is LNHDA, CDR2 SQIVND (reference sequence). The CDR3 sequence is 16 residues long. The CDR3 here is CASTPQGAATNEKLFF. CDR3 coding DNA: TGTGCCAGTACCCCACAGGGGGCCGCGACTAATGAAAAACTGTTTTTT.

The chain uses TRBV28 and TRBJ1-1; TRBD1 is a possible D gene (6 bases). V gave up 0 bases and J gave up 11 bases, with 10 bases separating them. The CDR3 is 12 residues long. CDR1 MDHEN and CDR2 SYDVKM come from the germline V gene. The CDR3 sequence: CASSLWTGEAFF. In DNA, the CDR3 is TGTGCCAGCAGTTTATGGACAGGTGAGGCTTTCTTT.

The gene calls are TRBV7-9 and TRBJ1-1, with 7 bases matching TRBD1. With 5 bases clipped from V and 4 bases from J, the junction kept 7 bases outside the gene matches. Germline lookup yields CDR1 SEHNR and CDR2 FQNEAQ (reference sequence). CDR3 length: 14 residues. CDR3 region: CASSTSGGGTEAFF. In DNA form, the CDR3 reads TGTGCCAGCAGCACATCAGGGGGTGGCACTGAAGCTTTCTTT.

This clone has only one observation. The V call is TRBV27, the J call TRBJ2-7; 12 bases match TRBD2. This CDR3 has 16 residues. J lost 4 bases, V lost 5 bases, and 9 bases had no gene match. Germline loops: CDR1 MNHEY, CDR2 SMNVEV (reference sequence). The CDR3 bases are TGTGCCAGCAGTACCCTACCGACTAGCGGGAGTTACGAGCAGTACTTC. This sequence encodes CASSTLPTSGSYEQYF.

The gene calls are TRBV19 and TRBJ1-1; the D gene is possibly TRBD1 (5 bases). Germline loops: CDR1 LNHDA, CDR2 SQIVND (reference sequence). CDR3 length equals 14 residues. V dropped 8 bases and J dropped 2 bases, with 15 bases sitting between them. CDR3 amino acids: CASGGGSSNTEAFF. CDR3 nucleotides: TGTGCCAGTGGCGGGGGGTCAAGCAACACTGAAGCTTTCTTT.

The rearrangement uses TRBV29-1 and TRBJ2-3; D is ambiguous. Trimming stripped 4 bases from V and 3 bases from J, with 11 bases between. CDR1 is SQVTM, CDR2 ANQGSEA, per germline. The CDR3 runs 13 residues. This chain's CDR3 is CSVVYSLTDTQYF. The CDR3 bases are TGCAGCGTTGTATATTCGTTGACAGATACGCAGTATTTT.

The rearrangement uses TRBV5-1 and TRBJ1-1; 7 bases map to TRBD1. After removal of 4 bases from V and 1 base from J, the junction contained 13 bases not matched to a gene. From germline, CDR1 is SGHRS and CDR2 YFSETQ. The CDR3 has 17 amino acids. CDR3 sequence reads: CASSPVGRGRANTEAFF. The CDR3, as DNA: TGCGCCAGCAGCCCGGTAGGAAGGGGGCGGGCGAACACTGAAGCTTTCTTT.

This chain uses TRBV10-1 with TRBJ2-7, with TRBD1 matching 8 bases. V lost 1 base to trimming and J lost 3 bases; unmatched junction nucleotides: 2. The CDR3 spans 14 residues. Germline V gene sequence: CDR1 WNHNN, CDR2 SYGVQD (reference sequence). The CDR3 nucleotides read TGCGCCAGCAGTGAGTTCGGACAGGGCTACGAGCAGTACTTC. This translates into CASSEFGQGYEQYF.

V gene TRBV28 combines with J gene TRBJ2-1; the match to TRBD2 covers 8 bases. The CDR3 sequence is 19 residues long. Losses at the gene ends were 3 bases for V and 8 bases for J; bases not matched to a gene: 21. Germline CDR1 and CDR2: MDHEN and SYDVKM. CDR3 sequence reads: CASSFRGLRAGVRTHEQFF. The CDR3 bases are TGTGCCAGCAGTTTTAGGGGTTTGAGAGCGGGAGTCCGGACGCATGAGCAGTTCTTC.

This chain uses TRBV28 with TRBJ2-6, with D tentatively TRBD1 (6 bases). The V gene's germline CDR1 is MDHEN and CDR2 SYDVKM. The V end was cut by 5 bases, the J end by 1 base, with 12 bases between. This CDR3 comprises 16 residues. The CDR3 coding sequence is TGTGCCAGCAGTCGACCAGGGGTTTCTGGGGCCAACGTCCTGACTTTC. Its protein is CASSRPGVSGANVLTF.

This clone was seen just once. V is TRBV13 and J is TRBJ2-2, with 9 bases aligning to TRBD1. CDR3 length equals 15 residues. Per the germline V gene, CDR1 is PRHDT and CDR2 is FYEKMQ (reference sequence). V lost 5 bases and J lost 6; bases outside the gene matches: 7. As DNA, the CDR3 is TGTGCCAGCAGCCCGGGACAGGGTGGCGCCGGGGAGCTGTTTTTT. Protein product: CASSPGQGGAGELFF.

This clone was detected once. The rearrangement uses TRBV11-3 and TRBJ2-4, with D tentatively TRBD2 (6 bases). V was shortened by 5 bases and J by 1 base, with 9 bases between the two germline ends. CDR3 length equals 14 residues. Germline values: CDR1 SGHNT, CDR2 YENEEA. The CDR3 sequence: CASSPLAAKNIQYF. Written as DNA, the CDR3 is TGTGCCAGCAGCCCTCTAGCGGCCAAAAACATTCAGTACTTC. The variable domain in full, completed from reference TRBV11-3 and TRBJ2-4, reads EAGVVQSPRYKIIEKKQPVAFWCNPISGHNTLYWYLQNLGQGPELLIRYENEEAVDDSQLPKDRFSAERLKGVDSTLKIQPAELGDSAVYLCASSPLAAKNIQYFGAGTRLSVL.

The chain carries TRBV29-1 and TRBJ1-2, with D possibly being TRBD1 (6 bases). Germline CDR1 SQVTM, CDR2 ANQGSEA. V gave up 7 bases and J gave up 1 base, with 13 bases separating them. The CDR3 runs to 13 residues. The DNA for the CDR3 is TGCAGCGCGGACAGTTCACTTAACTATGGCTACACCTTC. Translation gives CSADSSLNYGYTF.

The chain carries TRBV19 and TRBJ2-7, with D possibly being TRBD2 (6 bases). CDR1 and CDR2 from the germline V gene are LNHDA and SQIVND (reference sequence). The CDR3 covers 13 residues. Trimming shortened V by 7 bases and J by 3 bases, and 13 bases separated the two germline ends. The CDR3 DNA follows: TGTGCCAGTATAGGACGGGAGAGCTACGAGCAGTACTTC. The encoded protein is CASIGRESYEQYF. The full variable domain, its missing parts supplied by reference TRBV19 and TRBJ2-7, is DGGITQSPKYLFRKEGQNVTLSCEQNLNHDAMYWYRQDPGQGLRLIYYSQIVNDFQKGDIAEGYSVSREKKESFPLTVTSAQKNPTAFYLCASIGRESYEQYFGPGTRLTVT.

CDR3 sequence reads: CASRGTGGFSTDTQYF. The DNA of the CDR3 is TGTGCCAGCAGGGGGACAGGGGGCTTTAGCACAGATACGCAGTATTTT. The chain recombines TRBV28 with TRBJ2-3, with 12 bases that match TRBD1. Germline V CDR1 and CDR2: MDHEN, SYDVKM. This CDR3 comprises 16 residues. Trimming removed 6 bases from V and 0 bases from J; junction bases left unmatched: 4.

The rearrangement uses TRBV14 and TRBJ1-2; 7 nucleotides agree with TRBD1. V dropped 1 base and J dropped 5; count of bases not matched to a gene: 10. This CDR3 contains 16 residues. Germline CDR1 SGHDN, CDR2 FVKESK. The CDR3 bases are TGTGCCAGCAGCCAAGGGATCCCAGCGACAGGGTATGGCTACACCTTC. Protein sequence: CASSQGIPATGYGYTF.

The V call is TRBV7-2, the J call TRBJ1-1; D uncertain. V was pared by 3 bases and J by 1 base, with 9 bases between. Per the germline V gene, CDR1 is SGHTA and CDR2 is FQGNSA. The CDR3 extends over 14 amino acids. The CDR3 sequence is CASSFRLTNTEAFF. DNA of the CDR3: TGTGCCAGCAGCTTTCGACTAACGAACACTGAAGCTTTCTTT.

The chain carries TRBV19 and TRBJ1-5, with 11 bases fitting TRBD1. The CDR3 extends over 14 amino acids. Per germline, CDR1 LNHDA and CDR2 SQIVND (reference sequence). Unmatched junction bases numbered 4, after V lost 6 bases and J lost 6 bases. CDR3: CASSWTGGSQPQHF. For the CDR3, the DNA is TGTGCCAGTAGCTGGACAGGGGGCAGTCAGCCCCAGCATTTT.

This clone is a singleton in its sample. The gene calls are TRBV7-9 and TRBJ1-6, with 7 nucleotides matching TRBD1. The ends lost 5 bases at V and 5 bases at J; junction bases unmatched: 6. Germline loops: CDR1 SEHNR, CDR2 FQNEAQ (reference sequence). The CDR3 sequence is 15 residues long. CDR3 DNA sequence: TGTGCCAGCAGCCTGGGGACAGCCGATAATTCACCCCTCCACTTT. Translating gives CASSLGTADNSPLHF.